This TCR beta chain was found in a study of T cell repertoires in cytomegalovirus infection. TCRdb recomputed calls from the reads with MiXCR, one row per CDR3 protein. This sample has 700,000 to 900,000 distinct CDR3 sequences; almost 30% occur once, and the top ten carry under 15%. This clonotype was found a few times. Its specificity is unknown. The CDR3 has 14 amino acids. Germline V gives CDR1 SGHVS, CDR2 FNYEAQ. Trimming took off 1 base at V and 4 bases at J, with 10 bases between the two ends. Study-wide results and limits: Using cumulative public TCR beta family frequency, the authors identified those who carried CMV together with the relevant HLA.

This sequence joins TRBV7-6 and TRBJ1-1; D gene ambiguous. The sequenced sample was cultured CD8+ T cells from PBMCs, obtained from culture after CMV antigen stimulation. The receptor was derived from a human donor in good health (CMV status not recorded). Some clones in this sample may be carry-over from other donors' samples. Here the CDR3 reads CASSLVGVSTEAFF. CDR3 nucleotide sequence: TGTGCCAGCAGCTTAGTTGGGGTGAGCACTGAAGCTTTCTTT.